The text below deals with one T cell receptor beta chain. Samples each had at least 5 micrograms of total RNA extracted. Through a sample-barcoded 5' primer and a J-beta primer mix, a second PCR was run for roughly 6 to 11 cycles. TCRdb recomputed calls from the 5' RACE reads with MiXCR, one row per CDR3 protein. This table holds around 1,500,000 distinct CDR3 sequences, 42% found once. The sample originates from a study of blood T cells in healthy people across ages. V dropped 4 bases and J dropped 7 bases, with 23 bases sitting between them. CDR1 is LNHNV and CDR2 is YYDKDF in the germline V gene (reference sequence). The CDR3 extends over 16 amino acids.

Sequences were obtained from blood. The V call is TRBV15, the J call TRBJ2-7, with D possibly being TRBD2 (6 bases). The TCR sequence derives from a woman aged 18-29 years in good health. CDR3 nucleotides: TGTGCCACCAGCAATTGGGGTATGGGCGGGGCAAGAGAGCAGTACTTC. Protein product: CATSNWGMGGAREQYF.